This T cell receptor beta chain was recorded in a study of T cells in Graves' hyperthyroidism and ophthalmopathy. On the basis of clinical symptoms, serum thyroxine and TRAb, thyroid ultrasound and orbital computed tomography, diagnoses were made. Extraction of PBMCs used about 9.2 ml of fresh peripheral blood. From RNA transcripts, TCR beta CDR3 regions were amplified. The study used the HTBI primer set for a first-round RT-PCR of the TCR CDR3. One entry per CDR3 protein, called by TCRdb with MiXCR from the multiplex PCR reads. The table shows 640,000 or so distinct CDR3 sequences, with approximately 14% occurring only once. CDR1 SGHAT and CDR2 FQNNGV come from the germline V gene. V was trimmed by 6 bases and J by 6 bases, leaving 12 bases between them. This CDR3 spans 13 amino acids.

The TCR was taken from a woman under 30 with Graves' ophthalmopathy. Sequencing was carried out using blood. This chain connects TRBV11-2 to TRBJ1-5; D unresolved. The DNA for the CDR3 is TGTGCCAGCAGTCGGTCCTACAGTCAGCCCCAGCATTTT. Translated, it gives CASSRSYSQPQHF.